The 28 T cell receptor beta chains in this list originate from one sample, sequenced in a study of T cell repertoires in cytomegalovirus infection. TCRdb itself ran the reads through MiXCR, one entry per CDR3 protein. This sample carries fewer than 700,000 distinct CDR3 sequences, about 24% of them seen once, and the ten largest clones take less than 10%. The source material was CD8+ T cells from PBMCs. All receptors derive from a human donor in good health (CMV status not recorded). Some clones in this sample may be carry-over from other donors' samples.

This chain uses TRBV4-1 with TRBJ1-2; D perhaps matches TRBD1 (5 bases). The CDR3 sequence is 15 residues long. Germline V lookup: CDR1 MGHRA, CDR2 YSYEKL. With 2 bases removed from V and 0 bases from J, the gap between germline ends came to 10 bases. For the CDR3, the DNA is TGCGCCAGCAGCCAAACGACAGTTTCTAACTATGGCTACACCTTC. Amino acids: CASSQTTVSNYGYTF.

On this clonotype: A much bigger clone sits one base away, suggesting this may be a read error. The chain couples TRBV7-8 to TRBJ2-1; TRBD2 matches 10 bases. The germline V gene has CDR1 SGHVS and CDR2 FQNEAQ. The CDR3 loop spans 15 amino acids. Written as DNA, the CDR3 is TGTGCCATCAGCTCGCTAAGCGGGGGGGCGAATGAGCAGTTCTTC. This translates into CAISSLSGGANEQFF.

The J gene is TRBJ2-1, the V gene TRBV5-6; 12 bases are a match to TRBD2. CDR1 SGHDT and CDR2 YYEEEE come from the germline V gene. After removal of 3 bases from V and 4 bases from J, the junction contained 20 bases not matched to a gene. CDR3 length equals 21 residues. In DNA form, the CDR3 reads TGTGCCAGCAGCTCCCGCGGCTCTAGCGGGGGGGAATGGAGATCATACAATGAGCAGTTCTTC. This encodes CASSSRGSSGGEWRSYNEQFF. The full variable domain, its missing parts supplied by reference TRBV5-6 and TRBJ2-1, is DAGVTQSPTHLIKTRGQQVTLRCSPKSGHDTVSWYQQALGQGPQFIFQYYEEEERQRGNFPDRFSGHQFPNYSSELNVNALLLGDSALYLCASSSRGSSGGEWRSYNEQFFGPGTRLTVL.

V gene TRBV20-1 combines with J gene TRBJ1-3; no firm D call. Germline V gene lookup returns CDR1 DFQATT and CDR2 SNEGSKA (reference sequence). The CDR3 has 13 residues. The V gene lost 6 bases and the J gene lost 0 bases, with 9 bases spanning the gap. The CDR3 DNA reads as TGCAGTGCCATGCAGAACTCTGGAAACACCATATATTTT. It yields the protein CSAMQNSGNTIYF.

This sequence joins TRBV7-6 and TRBJ1-2, with a weak D call TRBD1 (5 bases). The CDR3 is 14 amino acids. Germline CDR1 SGHVS, CDR2 FNYEAQ. The ends were cut back, 4 bases at V and 4 bases at J, with 13 bases in the middle. Here the CDR3 reads CASSSVVGGYGYTF. In DNA form, the CDR3 reads TGTGCCAGCAGCTCGGTGGTGGGGGGCTATGGCTACACCTTC.

This clonotype came up many times. The gene calls are TRBV6-2 or TRBV6-3 and TRBJ2-1; TRBD1 agrees at 7 bases. The CDR3 covers 14 residues. Germline assignment: CDR1 MNHEY and CDR2 SVGEGT. The ends lost 2 bases at V and 5 bases at J; junction bases unmatched: 3. CDR3 sequence (DNA): TGTGCCAGCAGTTACGAGGGGGCCGACAATGAGCAGTTCTTC. Residues: CASSYEGADNEQFF.

A few counts support this clonotype. The rearrangement uses TRBV24-1 and TRBJ2-2; no firm D call. V lost 3 bases to trimming and J lost 0 bases, with 10 bases between them. Germline CDR1 is KGHDR and CDR2 is SFDVKD. The CDR3 is 16 amino acids. The CDR3 nucleotides read TGTGCCACCAGTGATCAGACACAAACGAACACCGGGGAGCTGTTTTTT. It yields the protein CATSDQTQTNTGELFF.

This clonotype was picked up many times. This chain joins TRBV28 and TRBJ1-5; D is uncertain. The CDR3 length is 13 residues. Germline V gene sequence: CDR1 MDHEN, CDR2 SYDVKM. V was clipped by 7 bases and J by 7 bases, with 14 bases between them. The DNA for the CDR3 is TGTGCCAGCATTCCACGGACCCCCCAGCCCCAGCATTTT. Its protein product is CASIPRTPQPQHF.

This chain joins TRBV6-8 and TRBJ2-3, with 8 bases that match TRBD1. Germline-derived CDR1 and CDR2 are MNHGY and SAAAGT. This CDR3 has 17 amino acids. V trimming: 7 bases; J trimming: 3 bases; junction bases outside the gene matches: 15. The CDR3 DNA is TGTGCCAGCATACCTTTAGGAGACAGGGGTCTGACAGATACGCAGTATTTT. It is translated as CASIPLGDRGLTDTQYF.

This rearrangement joins TRBV5-5 to TRBJ2-7; tentative D call: TRBD1 (5 bases). Germline-derived CDR1 and CDR2 are SGHKS and YYEKEE (reference sequence). Trimming left V 5 bases short and J 3 bases short, with 15 bases between. The CDR3 loop spans 14 amino acids. CDR3 amino acids: CASSSRQIFYEQYF. The CDR3 bases are TGTGCCAGCAGTTCGAGACAGATTTTCTACGAGCAGTACTTC.

The table lists this clonotype with many counts. The gene calls are TRBV7-6 and TRBJ2-5; 11 bases fit TRBD2. This CDR3 is built from 15 residues. J lost 2 bases, V lost 5 bases, and 4 bases had no gene match. The V gene's germline CDR1 is SGHVS and CDR2 FNYEAQ. The CDR3 reads CASSPSGGQQETQYF. CDR3 nucleotides: TGTGCCAGCAGCCCTAGCGGGGGGCAGCAAGAGACCCAGTACTTC.

There are a few counts of this clonotype. The chain carries TRBV6-2 or TRBV6-3 and TRBJ2-3, with no clear D. This CDR3 is built from 15 residues. Trimming removed 7 bases from V and 4 bases from J, with 18 bases in between. In germline, CDR1 is MNHEY, CDR2 SVGEGT. CDR3 in amino acids: CASTSPIVVSDTQYF. The DNA for the CDR3 is TGTGCCAGCACCTCGCCTATAGTAGTTTCAGATACGCAGTATTTT.

Ten or more counts support this clonotype. V is TRBV19 and J is TRBJ2-7, with TRBD1 matching 11 bases. Trimming took 9 bases from V and 2 from J; bases not matched to a gene: 6. Germline V gene data show CDR1 as LNHDA and CDR2 as SQIVND (reference sequence). The CDR3 sequence is 14 residues long. The CDR3 protein is CASSPGQGAYEQYF. CDR3 in DNA: TGTGCCAGCAGCCCGGGACAGGGGGCCTACGAGCAGTACTTC.

This clonotype was observed a few times. V gene TRBV6-2 or TRBV6-3 combines with J gene TRBJ2-2; D unresolved. CDR3 length: 13 amino acids. V lost 10 bases and J 4 bases, leaving 13 bases between the germline ends. CDR1 MNHEY and CDR2 SVGEGT come from the germline V gene. This chain's CDR3 is CAIHGRSTGELFF. The CDR3 DNA reads as TGTGCCATCCATGGCCGGAGCACCGGGGAGCTGTTTTTT.

The chain links TRBV20-1 to TRBJ2-1, with 8 bases lining up with TRBD1. Germline lookup yields CDR1 DFQATT and CDR2 SNEGSKA (reference sequence). The V gene end was trimmed by 4 bases and the J gene end by 7 bases; junction bases not matched to a gene: 9. The CDR3 is 14 residues long. The DNA of the CDR3 is TGCAGTGCTATAGGGATCGGACAGGGAAATGAGCAGTTCTTC. This encodes CSAIGIGQGNEQFF.

Only a few counts were recorded for this clonotype. The chain joins TRBV7-9 to TRBJ2-5, with TRBD1 matching 12 bases. CDR3 size: 17 residues. Germline V gene data show CDR1 as SEHNR and CDR2 as FQNEAQ (reference sequence). Trimming cost V 0 bases and J 3 bases; bases outside gene matches: 5. The CDR3 loop reads CASSLAGQGAFEETQYF. For the CDR3, the DNA is TGTGCCAGCAGCTTAGCGGGACAGGGGGCTTTTGAAGAGACCCAGTACTTC.

The table lists this clonotype with many counts. The chain is built from TRBV7-9 and TRBJ1-1; D unresolved. Germline values: CDR1 SEHNR, CDR2 FQNEAQ (reference sequence). Trimming took off 2 bases at V and 6 bases at J, with 7 bases between the two ends. The CDR3 spans 12 residues. CDR3 sequence: CASSLSRAEAFF. As DNA, the CDR3 is TGTGCCAGCAGCTTATCTCGGGCTGAAGCTTTCTTT.

The V call is TRBV29-1, the J call TRBJ2-7; D may be TRBD1 (6 bases). Trimming cost V 6 bases and J 2 bases, with 11 bases left between them. Germline V lookup: CDR1 SQVTM, CDR2 ANQGSEA. The CDR3 totals 12 residues. CDR3 nucleotide sequence: TGCAGCGTAGACCGGACAGCCTACGAGCAGTACTTC. Translating gives CSVDRTAYEQYF.

This clonotype was recorded only once. This chain connects TRBV9 to TRBJ2-1; unclear D gene. Germline V gene sequence: CDR1 SGDLS, CDR2 YYNGEE. This CDR3 is built from 14 residues. V lost 4 bases and J lost 8, with 16 bases in between. The CDR3 is CASSPPAGIYEQFF. DNA of the CDR3: TGTGCCAGCAGCCCTCCGGCAGGTATCTATGAGCAGTTCTTC.

This clonotype was found a few times. The chain joins TRBV7-9 to TRBJ1-3; possibly TRBD1 for D (5 bases). V lost 4 bases to trimming and J lost 8 bases, with 15 bases between them. The CDR3 runs to 14 residues. Germline V lookup: CDR1 SEHNR, CDR2 FQNEAQ (reference sequence). The CDR3 DNA reads TGTGCCAGCAGCTCGCGACAGCGAAACTACACCATATATTTT. Protein: CASSSRQRNYTIYF.

The chain employs TRBV6-2 or TRBV6-3 and TRBJ2-3; no clear D gene. CDR1 is MNHEY, CDR2 SVGEGT, per germline. This CDR3 region has 14 residues. Trimming pared 6 bases from V and 3 bases from J, leaving 13 bases between. The CDR3 protein is CASSPRSATDTQYF. CDR3 nucleotide sequence: TGTGCCAGCAGCCCCCGATCCGCGACAGATACGCAGTATTTT.

The chain carries TRBV20-1 and TRBJ2-7; the match to TRBD1 covers 9 bases. There are 14 residues in the CDR3. V lost 1 base to trimming and J lost 3 bases; unmatched junction nucleotides: 4. Germline V gene data show CDR1 as DFQATT and CDR2 as SNEGSKA (reference sequence). In nucleotides, the CDR3 is TGCAGTGCTAGAGGCCGGGACAGGGTCTACGAGCAGTACGTC. As protein: CSARGRDRVYEQYV.

This clonotype came up a few times. The chain joins TRBV19 to TRBJ2-7, with TRBD1 as a possible D gene (5 bases). V lost 6 bases and J 5 bases, leaving 8 bases between the germline ends. Germline CDR1 is LNHDA and CDR2 is SQIVND (reference sequence). This CDR3 has 11 amino acids. For the CDR3, the DNA is TGTGCCAGTAGAGGCAGGGACGAGCAGTACGTC. It yields the protein CASRGRDEQYV.

The chain recombines TRBV10-3 with TRBJ2-3; 8 bases align to TRBD1. The V and J ends lost 11 bases and 0 bases, in that order; junction bases with no gene match: 19. Per germline, CDR1 ENHRY and CDR2 SYGVKD. CDR3 length: 18 amino acids. The CDR3 here is CAAAGTGNPKTSTDTQYF. The DNA of the CDR3 is TGTGCCGCCGCCGGGACAGGTAATCCTAAGACTAGCACAGATACGCAGTATTTT.

This clonotype occurred a few times. The V and J genes are TRBV7-6 and TRBJ1-2; the D is unclear. Per germline, CDR1 SGHVS and CDR2 FNYEAQ. CDR3 length: 15 amino acids. The V and J ends lost 4 bases and 6 bases respectively, with 18 bases between them. CDR3 DNA sequence: TGTGCCAGCAGCTCAACGGGTTCCCCAGCGGATGGCTACACCTTC. Translated: CASSSTGSPADGYTF.

The chain has TRBV2 and TRBJ1-4, with 10 nucleotides matching TRBD1. J was trimmed by 8 bases and V by 5 bases; bases with no gene match: 14. The CDR3 covers 17 residues. Germline values: CDR1 SNHLY, CDR2 FYNNEI. In nucleotides, the CDR3 is TGTGCCAGCAGTCGGAGGGACAGGGGCCTTGAGACGGAAAAACTGTTTTTT. This translates into CASSRRDRGLETEKLFF.

This chain connects TRBV28 to TRBJ2-4, with TRBD1 identical over 9 bases. CDR3 length equals 16 residues. V trimming: 2 bases; J trimming: 6 bases; junction bases outside the gene matches: 8. CDR1 and CDR2 (germline): MDHEN, SYDVKM. CDR3 loop: CASSLIGTGSGNIQYF. CDR3 sequence (DNA): TGTGCCAGCAGTTTAATTGGGACAGGGTCGGGAAACATTCAGTACTTC.

This clonotype was picked up a small number of times. V is TRBV20-1 and J is TRBJ1-2, with D unresolved. This CDR3 is built from 14 residues. V was shortened by 7 bases and J by 4 bases, with 19 bases between the two germline ends. Germline CDR1 and CDR2: DFQATT and SNEGSKA (reference sequence). Here the CDR3 DNA reads TGCAGTGTTCCTGACCTTCTGGATGGCTATGGCTACACCTTC. Its protein product is CSVPDLLDGYGYTF.